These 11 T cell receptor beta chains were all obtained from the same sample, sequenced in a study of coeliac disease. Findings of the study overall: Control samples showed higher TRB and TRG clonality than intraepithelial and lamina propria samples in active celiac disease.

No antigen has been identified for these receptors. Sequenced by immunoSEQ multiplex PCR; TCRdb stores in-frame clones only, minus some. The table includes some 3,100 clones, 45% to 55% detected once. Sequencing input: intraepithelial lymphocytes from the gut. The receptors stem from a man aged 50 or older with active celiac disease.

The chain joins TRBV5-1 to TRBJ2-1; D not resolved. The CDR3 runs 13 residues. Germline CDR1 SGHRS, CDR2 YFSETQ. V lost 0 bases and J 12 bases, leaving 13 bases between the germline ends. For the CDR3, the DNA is TGCGCCAGCAGCTTGGAAAGAGGCTTTGGGCAGTTCTTC. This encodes CASSLERGFGQFF.

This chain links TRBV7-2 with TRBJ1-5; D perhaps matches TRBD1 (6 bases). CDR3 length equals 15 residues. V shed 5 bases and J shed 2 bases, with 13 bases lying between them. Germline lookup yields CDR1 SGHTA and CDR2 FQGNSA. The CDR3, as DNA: TGTGCCAGCAGCCCCAGGGCAGGGGGCAATCAGCCCCAGCATTTT. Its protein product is CASSPRAGGNQPQHF. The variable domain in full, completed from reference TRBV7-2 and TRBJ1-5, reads GAGVSQSPSNKVTEKGKDVELRCDPISGHTALYWYRQSLGQGLEFLIYFQGNSAPDKSGLPSDRFSAERTGGSVSTLTIQRTQQEDSAVYLCASSPRAGGNQPQHFGDGTRLSIL.

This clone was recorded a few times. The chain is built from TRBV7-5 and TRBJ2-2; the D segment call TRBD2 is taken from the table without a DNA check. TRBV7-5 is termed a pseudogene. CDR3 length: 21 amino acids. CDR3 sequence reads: CARSPSRFSGWPWRVTGELFF. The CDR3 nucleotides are TGTGCCAGAAGCCCCTCTCGCTTTTCCGGGTGGCCCTGGCGGGTCACCGGGGAGCTGTTTTTT.

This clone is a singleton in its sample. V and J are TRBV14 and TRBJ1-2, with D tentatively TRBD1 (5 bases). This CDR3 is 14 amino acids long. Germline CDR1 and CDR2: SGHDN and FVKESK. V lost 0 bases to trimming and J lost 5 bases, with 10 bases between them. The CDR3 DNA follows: TGTGCCAGCAGCCAAGAACCAGGGTGGTATGGCTACACCTTC. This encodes CASSQEPGWYGYTF.

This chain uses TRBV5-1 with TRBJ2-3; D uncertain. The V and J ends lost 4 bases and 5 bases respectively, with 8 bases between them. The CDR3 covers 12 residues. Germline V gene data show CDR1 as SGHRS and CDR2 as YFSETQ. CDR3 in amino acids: CASSAVLDTQYF. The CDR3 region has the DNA TGCGCCAGCAGCGCCGTACTAGATACGCAGTATTTT.

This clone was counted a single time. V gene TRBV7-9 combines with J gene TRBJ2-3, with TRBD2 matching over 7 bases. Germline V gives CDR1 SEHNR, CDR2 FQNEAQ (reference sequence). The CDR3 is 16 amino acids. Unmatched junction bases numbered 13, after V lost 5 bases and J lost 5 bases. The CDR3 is CASSQSGGRWGDTQYF. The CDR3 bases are TGTGCCAGCAGCCAAAGCGGCGGGAGATGGGGAGATACGCAGTATTTT.

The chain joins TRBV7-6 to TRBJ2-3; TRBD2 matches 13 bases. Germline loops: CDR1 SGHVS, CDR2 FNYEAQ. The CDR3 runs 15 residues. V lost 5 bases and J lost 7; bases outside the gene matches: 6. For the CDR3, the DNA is TGTGCCAGCAGCCCGGGACTAGCGGGACTGCATACGCAGTATTTT. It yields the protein CASSPGLAGLHTQYF. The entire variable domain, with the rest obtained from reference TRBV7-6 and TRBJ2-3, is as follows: GAGVSQSPRYKVTKRGQDVALRCDPISGHVSLYWYRQALGQGPEFLTYFNYEAQQDKSGLPNDRFSAERPEGSISTLTIQRTEQRDSAMYRCASSPGLAGLHTQYFGPGTRLTVL.

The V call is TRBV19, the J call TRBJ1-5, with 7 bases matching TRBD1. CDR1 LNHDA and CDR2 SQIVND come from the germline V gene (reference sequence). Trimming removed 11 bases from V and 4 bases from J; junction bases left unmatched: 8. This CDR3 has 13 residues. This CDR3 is CASRGASNQPQHF. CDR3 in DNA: TGTGCCTCCAGGGGGGCTTCAAATCAGCCCCAGCATTTT.

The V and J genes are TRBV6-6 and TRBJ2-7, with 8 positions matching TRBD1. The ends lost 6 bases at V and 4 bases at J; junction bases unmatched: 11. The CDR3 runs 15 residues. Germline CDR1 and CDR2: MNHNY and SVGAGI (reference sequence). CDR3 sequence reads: CASSRDGQGSYEQYF. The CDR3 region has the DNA TGTGCCAGCAGCCGAGACGGACAGGGTAGTTACGAGCAGTACTTC.

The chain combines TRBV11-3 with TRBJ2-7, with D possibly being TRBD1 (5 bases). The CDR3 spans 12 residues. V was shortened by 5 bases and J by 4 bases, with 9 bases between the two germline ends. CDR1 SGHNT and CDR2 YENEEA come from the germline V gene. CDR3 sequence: CASSASGYEQYV. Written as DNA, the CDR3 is TGTGCCAGCAGCGCATCAGGGTACGAGCAGTACGTC.

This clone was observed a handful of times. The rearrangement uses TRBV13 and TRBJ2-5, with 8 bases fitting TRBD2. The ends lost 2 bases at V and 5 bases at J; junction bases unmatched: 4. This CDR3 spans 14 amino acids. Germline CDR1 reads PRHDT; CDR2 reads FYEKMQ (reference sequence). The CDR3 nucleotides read TGTGCCAGCAGCTTAAGGTCGGGAGGGGAGACCCAGTACTTC. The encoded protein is CASSLRSGGETQYF. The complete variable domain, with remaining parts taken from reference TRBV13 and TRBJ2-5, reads AAGVIQSPRHLIKEKRETATLKCYPIPRHDTVYWYQQGPGQDPQFLISFYEKMQSDKGSIPDRFSAQQFSDYHSELNMSSLELGDSALYFCASSLRSGGETQYFGPGTRLLVL.